These T cell receptor beta chains were read from a single sample in a study of prognosis after radiotherapy for stage I lung cancer. TCRdb independently ran MiXCR on the multiplex PCR reads; one entry per CDR3 protein. The sample lists 20,000 or so distinct CDR3 sequences; 43% were seen once. Source: PBMCs, taken before or after stereotactic body radiation therapy (not recorded which). These receptors came from a donor over 45 with non-small cell lung cancer. The CDR3 runs from the conserved cysteine through the conserved F or W. Each record gives: clone size, V gene, CDR3 protein. Expanded clones get a size class; other rows say once, few or many, or leave the size out.

clone_size: many; v_call: TRBV7-2; cdr3_aa: CASSLGAGRSYEQYF
clone_size: -; v_call: TRBV5-1; cdr3_aa: CASSLGVTSNQPQHF
clone_size: once; v_call: TRBV27; cdr3_aa: CASSFRKPNEKFF
clone_size: many; v_call: TRBV20-1; cdr3_aa: CSARDMSSYNEQFF
clone_size: many; v_call: TRBV19; cdr3_aa: CASSKRQNTEAFF
clone_size: medium-sized; v_call: TRBV2; cdr3_aa: CASRTGTSSNEQFF
clone_size: many; v_call: TRBV9; cdr3_aa: CASSVEDQEGNEQFF
clone_size: -; v_call: TRBV11-2; cdr3_aa: CASSFKANTGELFF
clone_size: many; v_call: TRBV19; cdr3_aa: CASSRGSYNEQFF
clone_size: -; v_call: TRBV6-1; cdr3_aa: CVSSKGGVNNEQFF
clone_size: many; v_call: TRBV6-1; cdr3_aa: CASSRTSGSTDTQYF
clone_size: -; v_call: TRBV11-2; cdr3_aa: CASSLLAYEQYF
clone_size: many; v_call: TRBV6-2/TRBV6-3; cdr3_aa: CASRRHGGGYTF
clone_size: many; v_call: TRBV19; cdr3_aa: CASSRPPRTDTQYF
clone_size: many; v_call: TRBV28; cdr3_aa: CASSLISGTGNQPQHF
clone_size: -; v_call: TRBV7-9; cdr3_aa: CASSADAEKLFF
clone_size: many; v_call: TRBV6-5; cdr3_aa: CASSYSPAGTRGQETQYF
clone_size: medium-sized; v_call: TRBV7-3; cdr3_aa: CASSISRRGGLNTEAFF
clone_size: -; v_call: TRBV2; cdr3_aa: CAKNTRSGDRVGYTF
clone_size: many; v_call: TRBV5-1; cdr3_aa: CASSPPGQEQFF
clone_size: many; v_call: TRBV28; cdr3_aa: CASSSDSYGYTF
clone_size: -; v_call: TRBV5-1; cdr3_aa: CASSLADRGNTIYF
clone_size: -; v_call: TRBV20-1; cdr3_aa: CSTRGDINQPQHF
clone_size: many; v_call: TRBV7-2; cdr3_aa: CASSLAGLGETQYF
clone_size: many; v_call: TRBV4-3; cdr3_aa: CASSQGNYMGAEAFF
clone_size: -; v_call: TRBV30; cdr3_aa: CAWTASSGNTIYF
clone_size: -; v_call: TRBV12-3/TRBV12-4; cdr3_aa: CASSLVQVYSYNEQFF
clone_size: -; v_call: TRBV7-3; cdr3_aa: CAIISRGLRTDTQYF
clone_size: -; v_call: TRBV11-2; cdr3_aa: CASSFLTESPLHF
clone_size: many; v_call: TRBV4-1; cdr3_aa: CASSQERTGYTDTQYF
clone_size: many; v_call: TRBV5-6; cdr3_aa: CASSFAAGYTDTQYF